These 3 T cell receptor beta chains were sequenced from one sample in a study of vaccination and CD4 T cells after COVID-19. The treatment is: roughly 10-day PBMC culture with coronavirus spike peptide pools or control peptides (ViraFEST assay). Scientists ran DNA taken from cultured CD4+ T cells through the Oncomine TCR Beta short-read assay for sequencing. A single record per CDR3 protein comes from TCRdb applying MiXCR to the PCR reads. The data hold 20,000 to 25,000 distinct CDR3 sequences, with over 45% observed a single time. Antigens of these TCRs are unknown. Source material: CD4+ T cells from blood, cultured in vitro. The source is a human donor who had recovered from COVID-19.

The rearrangement links TRBV23-1 to TRBJ2-4; 8 bases line up with TRBD2. TRBV23-1 is filed as an ORF, its function uncertain. The CDR3 sequence is 19 residues long. Unmatched junction bases numbered 12, after V lost 2 bases and J lost 0 bases. CDR3 nucleotide sequence: TGCGCCAGCAGTCAAAACGAAGCGGGGGTTGGTCTAGCCAAAAACATTCAGTACTTC. This codes for CASSQNEAGVGLAKNIQYF.

This clonotype was counted only a few times. The rearrangement joins TRBV6-1 to TRBJ1-6, with unresolved D. Germline CDR1 reads MNHNS; CDR2 reads SASEGT. The CDR3 totals 14 residues. Trimming cost V 6 bases and J 5 bases, with 11 bases left between them. The CDR3 region is CASRLISHNSPLHF. For the CDR3, the DNA is TGTGCCAGCAGGCTAATATCTCATAATTCACCCCTCCACTTT.

This clonotype turned up a few times. The V gene is TRBV12-3 or TRBV12-4, the J gene TRBJ1-2, with 7 bases that match TRBD1. The CDR3 runs to 15 residues. The V segment lost 7 bases and the J segment 0 bases; nucleotides outside the gene matches: 8. The CDR3 loop reads CASTRTGAANYGYTF. CDR3 nucleotides: TGTGCCAGCACCCGAACAGGGGCAGCTAACTATGGCTACACCTTC.